This TCR beta chain emerged from a study of shared clonotypes between healthy human individuals. Turning to the study itself: Those who served as donors were a couple of women and three men between the ages of 18 and 49. Study-wide findings and caveats: Generation probabilities were higher for clonotypes shared across all four sorted-subset donors than for unshared ones. Naive subsets tended to show greater estimated richness than memory subsets.

The naive CD8 fraction comprised CD45RO-negative cells positively selected for CCR7 and excluded terminally differentiated effector memory CD45RA+ cells. Profiled with immunoSEQ multiplex PCR; TCRdb holds only in-frame clones, not every one. The table records hundreds of thousands of clones, around 95% of them present only once. The CDR3 contains 13 residues. V lost 6 bases to trimming and J lost 4 bases, with 11 bases between them. CDR1 is SGHRS, CDR2 YFSETQ, per germline. A word on this clone: The antigen is not known.

The material sequenced was naive CD8+ T cells sorted from blood. The sequence derives from a woman aged 30 to 39 in good health. The gene calls are TRBV5-1 and TRBJ2-1; no firm D call. CDR3 sequence (DNA): TGCGCCAGCACCATAGACGGATACAATGAGCAGTTCTTC. Its protein product is CASTIDGYNEQFF.